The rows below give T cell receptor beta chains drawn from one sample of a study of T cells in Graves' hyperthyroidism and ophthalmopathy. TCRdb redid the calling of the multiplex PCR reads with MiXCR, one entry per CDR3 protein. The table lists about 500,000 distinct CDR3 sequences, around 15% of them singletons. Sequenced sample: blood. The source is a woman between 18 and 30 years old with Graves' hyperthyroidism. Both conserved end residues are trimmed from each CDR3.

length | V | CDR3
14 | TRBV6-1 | ASSEMGVANTGELF
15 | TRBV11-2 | ASRFGRGGRMIDTQY
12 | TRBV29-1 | SVEGPGGVWEQY
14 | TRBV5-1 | ASSLVPGQGRYGYT
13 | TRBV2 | ASRAGTGAWETQY
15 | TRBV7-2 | ASSIYHFQSRNTEAF
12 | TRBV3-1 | ASSHAQVNTEAF
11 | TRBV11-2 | ASSLSTNYEQY
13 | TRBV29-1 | SVDGPAGGYNEQF
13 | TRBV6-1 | ASGVGAAAGYEQY
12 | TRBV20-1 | SALGEGGSYEQY
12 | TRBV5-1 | ASSLLGGAAEAF
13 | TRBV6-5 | ASSYSGRDSYEQY
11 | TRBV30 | AWSNRGGEKLF
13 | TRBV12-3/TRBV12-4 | ASIPGRRFGGELF
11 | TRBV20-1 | SARGGPDNEQF
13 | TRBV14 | ASSQAGLVGETQY
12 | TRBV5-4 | ASSWGDREGGYT
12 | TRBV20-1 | SARAPASFNEQF
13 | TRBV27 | ASSLGTSGIYEQY
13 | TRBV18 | ASSQTGGATPGYT
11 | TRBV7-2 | ASSLAHTYEQY
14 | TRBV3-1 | ASSQEGTPSTDTQY
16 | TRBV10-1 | ASSRDRGLTRVVEKLF
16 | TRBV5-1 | ASSLTSGTAKGGNEQF
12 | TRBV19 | ASSPRTGTGPQH
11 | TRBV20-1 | SARDLTDYGYT
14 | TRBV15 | ATSRPLGGSNQPQH
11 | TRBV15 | ATSDRNNSPLH
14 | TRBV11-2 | ASSLGFRGANQPQH
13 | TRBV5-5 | ASSPGGVVNTEAF
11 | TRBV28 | ASSKIGVTEAF
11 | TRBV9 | ASKWTENTEAF